This TCR beta chain originates from a study of T and B cells in COVID-19 patients. Multiplex PCR with BIOMED2 TRB-A/B primer pools amplified TRB rearrangements. TCRdb fed the multiplex PCR reads into MiXCR, producing one record per CDR3 protein. The sample consists of 4,000 to 6,000 distinct CDR3 sequences, about 22% of them appearing once. Blood genomic DNA input for TRB amplification was about 240-550 ng. The V end was cut by 3 bases, the J end by 4 bases, with 11 bases between. The CDR3 runs to 14 residues. Per the germline V gene, CDR1 is SGHTA and CDR2 is FQGNSA. This clonotype occurred a few times.

The chain couples TRBV7-2 to TRBJ2-3; D may be TRBD1 or TRBD2 (5 bases each). Sequenced input: blood. This receptor was obtained from a human donor with active COVID-19. The CDR3 loop reads CASSLGRGADTQYF. DNA for the CDR3: TGTGCCAGCAGCTTGGGTAGAGGGGCAGATACGCAGTATTTT.